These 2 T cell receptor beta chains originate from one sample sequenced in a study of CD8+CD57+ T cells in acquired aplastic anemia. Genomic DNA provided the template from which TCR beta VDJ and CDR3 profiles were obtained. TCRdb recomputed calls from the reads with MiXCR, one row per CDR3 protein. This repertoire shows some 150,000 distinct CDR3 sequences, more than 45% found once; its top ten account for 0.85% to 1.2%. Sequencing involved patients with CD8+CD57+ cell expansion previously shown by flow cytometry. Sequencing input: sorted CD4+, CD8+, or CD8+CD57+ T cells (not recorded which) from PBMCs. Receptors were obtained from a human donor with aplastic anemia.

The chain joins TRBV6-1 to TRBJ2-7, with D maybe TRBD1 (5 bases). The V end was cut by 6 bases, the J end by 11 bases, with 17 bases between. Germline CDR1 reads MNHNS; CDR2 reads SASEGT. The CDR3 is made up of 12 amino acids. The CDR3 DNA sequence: TGTGCCAGCAGCCGTTCGCAGGGCCGAGAGTACTTC. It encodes CASSRSQGREYF.

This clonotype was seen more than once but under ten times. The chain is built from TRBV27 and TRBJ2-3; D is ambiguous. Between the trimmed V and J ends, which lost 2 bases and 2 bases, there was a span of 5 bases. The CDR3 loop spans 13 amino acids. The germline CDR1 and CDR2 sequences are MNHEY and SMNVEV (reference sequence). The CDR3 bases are TGTGCCAGCAGTTTAAGAGTCACAGATACGCAGTATTTT. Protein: CASSLRVTDTQYF.